This entry lists 7 T cell receptor beta chains sequenced from one sample in a study of Graves' ophthalmopathy and Graves' hyperthyroidism. Amplification of TCR beta CDR3 regions used RNA transcripts. Following a first-round RT-PCR that used HTBI primers, a second-round multiplex PCR was carried out. TCRdb processed the multiplex PCR reads anew with MiXCR; each CDR3 protein has one entry. The sample carries about 740,000 distinct CDR3 sequences, roughly 41% recorded once. Sequencing used peripheral blood. These TCRs come from an adult man with Graves' ophthalmopathy.

To note about this clonotype: A much bigger clone sits one base away, suggesting this may be a read error. This chain connects TRBV19 to TRBJ2-7; TRBD1 is a possible D gene (5 bases). Germline CDR1 and CDR2: LNHDA and SQIVND (reference sequence). Trimming removed 9 bases from V and 1 base from J, with 13 bases in between. The CDR3 is 13 residues long. The CDR3 here is CASSDSQSYEQYF. CDR3 DNA: TGTGCCAGCAGTGACAGCCAATCCTACGAGCAGTACTTC.

This clonotype has just a few counts. The chain has TRBV19 and TRBJ1-5; D remains unclear. The ends were cut back, 9 bases at V and 0 bases at J, with 9 bases in the middle. CDR1 and CDR2 (germline): LNHDA, SQIVND (reference sequence). This CDR3 is 13 amino acids long. The CDR3 here is CASAFTSNQPQHF. The CDR3 bases are TGTGCCAGCGCCTTTACTAGCAATCAGCCCCAGCATTTT. Variable domain in full (rest from reference TRBV19 and TRBJ1-5): DGGITQSPKYLFRKEGQNVTLSCEQNLNHDAMYWYRQDPGQGLRLIYYSQIVNDFQKGDIAEGYSVSREKKESFPLTVTSAQKNPTAFYLCASAFTSNQPQHFGDGTRLSIL.

This clonotype was detected many times. The chain combines TRBV14 with TRBJ1-1; D remains ambiguous. This CDR3 region has 13 residues. Trimming took off 4 bases at V and 0 bases at J, with 6 bases between the two ends. Per germline, CDR1 SGHDN and CDR2 FVKESK. DNA for the CDR3: TGTGCCAGCAGCCCTAGAATGAACACTGAAGCTTTCTTT. Translation: CASSPRMNTEAFF.

The chain links TRBV11-1 to TRBJ2-3; possible D gene TRBD2, 6 bases. Germline V gene sequence: CDR1 SGHAT, CDR2 FQDESV (reference sequence). CDR3 length: 15 amino acids. V lost 2 bases to trimming and J lost 1 base, with 10 bases between them. The DNA for the CDR3 is TGTGCCAGCAGCTTAATCGGGGGACGCACAGATACGCAGTATTTT. It is translated as CASSLIGGRTDTQYF.

This clonotype came up many times. The chain is built from TRBV7-9 and TRBJ1-6; 10 bases fit TRBD1. Trimming at V came to 5 bases and at J to 8 bases, leaving 9 bases not matched to a gene. Germline CDR1 SEHNR, CDR2 FQNEAQ (reference sequence). This CDR3 is built from 16 residues. The CDR3 DNA sequence: TGTGCCAGCAGCCGAGGGACAGGGGAAGGGCATTCACCCCTCCACTTT. Translated: CASSRGTGEGHSPLHF.

The chain employs TRBV7-9 and TRBJ2-1; D gene uncertain. The CDR3 has 13 amino acids. Trimming removed 5 bases at V and 4 bases at J, with 9 bases between. CDR1 SEHNR and CDR2 FQNEAQ come from the germline V gene (reference sequence). The CDR3 protein is CASSPAAYNEQFF. The CDR3 nucleotides are TGTGCCAGCAGCCCCGCGGCGTACAATGAGCAGTTCTTC.

The V gene is TRBV20-1, the J gene TRBJ2-2; D possibly corresponds to TRBD2 (6 bases). Trimming removed 2 bases at V and 5 bases at J, with 9 bases between. This CDR3 is built from 13 residues. CDR1 DFQATT and CDR2 SNEGSKA come from the germline V gene (reference sequence). For the CDR3, the DNA is TGCAGTGCTAGACGCGGGAATACCGGGGAGCTGTTTTTT. Translating gives CSARRGNTGELFF.